This entry concerns a single TCR beta chain. This sample was taken from a study of cytomegalovirus exposure and HLA in healthy donors. This CDR3 is 14 amino acids long. CDR1 and CDR2 (germline): LNHDA, SQIVND (reference sequence). Trimming left V 4 bases short and J 3 bases short, with 13 bases between. Vbeta (60) and Jbeta (13) primers were used in the PCR. Generated by immunoSEQ multiplex PCR, the TCRdb table keeps only in-frame clones and is missing some. The sample consists of around 300,000 clones, 65% to 85% of them appearing once. The TCR originated in a female donor in good health and CMV-seronegative. The specimen was PBMCs. The chain employs TRBV19 and TRBJ2-7; no definite D call. The CDR3: CASSTPAASYEQYF. In DNA form, the CDR3 reads TGTGCCAGTAGTACCCCGGCGGCCAGCTACGAGCAGTACTTC.